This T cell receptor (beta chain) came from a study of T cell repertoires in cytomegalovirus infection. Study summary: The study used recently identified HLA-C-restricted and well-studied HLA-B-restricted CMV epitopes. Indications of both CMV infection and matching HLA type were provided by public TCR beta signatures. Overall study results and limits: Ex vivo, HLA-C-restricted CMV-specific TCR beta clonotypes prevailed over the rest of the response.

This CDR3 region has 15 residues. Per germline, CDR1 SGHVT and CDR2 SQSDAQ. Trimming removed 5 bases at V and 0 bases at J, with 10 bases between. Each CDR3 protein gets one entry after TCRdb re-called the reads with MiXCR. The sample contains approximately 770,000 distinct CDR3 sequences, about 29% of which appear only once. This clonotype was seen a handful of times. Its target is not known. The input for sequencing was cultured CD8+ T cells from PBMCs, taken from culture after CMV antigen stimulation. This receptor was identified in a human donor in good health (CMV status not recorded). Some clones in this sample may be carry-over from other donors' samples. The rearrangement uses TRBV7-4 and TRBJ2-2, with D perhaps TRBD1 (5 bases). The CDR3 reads CASSADSSNTGELFF. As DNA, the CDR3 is TGTGCCAGCAGCGCAGACAGTTCGAACACCGGGGAGCTGTTTTTT.